This T cell receptor (beta chain) was found in a study of blood T cell repertoires in COVID-19. Looking at the study overall: The origin of the acute and convalescent COVID-19 samples was the United States, Italy and Spain. Sample material is recorded as cDNA or gDNA derived from T cells, B-cell-depleted T cells, or PBMCs.

How the authors handled the data: Reference gene primer amplification gave nucleated cell count estimates. Assay: immunoSEQ multiplex PCR; the TCRdb copy retains only in-frame clones and omits some. Clonal size and the V and J genes are those of that table, whereas D and trimming came from the DNA. Of roughly 100,000 clones listed, around 86% are singletons. The length of the CDR3 is 18 residues. Germline V gene sequence: CDR1 MNHNS, CDR2 SASEGT. With V trimmed by 2 bases and J by 3 bases, 13 bases remained unmatched. Input material: peripheral blood. This clonotype was obtained from a man in his forties or fifties with active or convalescent COVID-19. The J gene is TRBJ1-2, the V gene TRBV6-1, with 9 bases fitting TRBD1. CDR3 nucleotides: TGTGCCAGCAGTGAAAGGGCCCGAGGGACAGGGTTTCACTATGGCTACACCTTC. Translated: CASSERARGTGFHYGYTF.